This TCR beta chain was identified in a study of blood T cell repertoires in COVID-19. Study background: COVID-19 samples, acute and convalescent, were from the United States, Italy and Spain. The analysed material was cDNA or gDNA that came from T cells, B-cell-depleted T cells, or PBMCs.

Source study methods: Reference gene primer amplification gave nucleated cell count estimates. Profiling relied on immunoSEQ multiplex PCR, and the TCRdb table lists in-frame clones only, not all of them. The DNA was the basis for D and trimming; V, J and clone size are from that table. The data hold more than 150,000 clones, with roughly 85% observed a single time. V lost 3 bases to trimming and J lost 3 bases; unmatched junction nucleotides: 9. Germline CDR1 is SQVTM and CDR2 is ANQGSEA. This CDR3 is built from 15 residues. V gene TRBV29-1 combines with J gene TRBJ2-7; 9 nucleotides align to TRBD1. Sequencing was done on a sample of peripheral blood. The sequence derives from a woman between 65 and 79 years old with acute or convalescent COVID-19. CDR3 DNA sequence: TGCAGCGTTGATATGGCCGGGACAGGGCTCTACGAGCAGTACTTC. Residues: CSVDMAGTGLYEQYF.